This note documents a single T cell receptor beta chain sequence. The antigen is not known. This entry comes from a study of pediatric ulcerative colitis. Findings and limits, study-wide: A couple of rectal CDR3 clonotypes occurred in all ulcerative colitis patients.

The blood sample was taken during the colonoscopy visit. Measured with immunoSEQ multiplex PCR; TCRdb has only the in-frame clones, and not every one. The sample shows about 60,000 clones, approximately 87% of them seen only once. The sequencing input was blood. This sequence was found in a boy aged 5-17 years who was a control in a study of pediatric ulcerative colitis.

CDR3 sequence: CASSEVTAYYGYTF. In nucleotides, the CDR3 is TGTGCCAGCAGTGAAGTGACAGCTTACTATGGCTACACCTTC. The chain is built from TRBV2 and TRBJ1-2; possibly TRBD1 for D (5 bases). This CDR3 has 14 residues. Germline V lookup: CDR1 SNHLY, CDR2 FYNNEI. V was pared by 1 base and J by 3 bases, with 9 bases between.